Listed below are T cell receptor beta chains from one sample, sequenced in a study of blood T cell repertoires in COVID-19. Sequencing used immunoSEQ multiplex PCR; TCRdb keeps in-frame clones, though not all of them. This sample has under 250,000 clones; around nine tenths occur once, and the top ten carry 2.5% to 3%. The sequencing input was peripheral blood. These receptors all stem from an older woman with acute or convalescent COVID-19. Each CDR3 is given without its conserved first and last residue.

j_gene: TRBJ2-7
v_gene: TRBV11-2
CDR3aa: ASSSVISGRAHEQY

j_gene: TRBJ2-3
v_gene: TRBV7-9
CDR3aa: ASSSLLAGDPDTQY

j_gene: TRBJ1-3
v_gene: TRBV7-6
CDR3aa: ASSLGTGNSGNTIY

j_gene: TRBJ1-2
v_gene: TRBV28
CDR3aa: ASRGQLFTNYGYT

j_gene: TRBJ1-5
v_gene: TRBV27
CDR3aa: ASSRDRGGNQPQH

j_gene: TRBJ2-5
v_gene: TRBV25-1
CDR3aa: ASSELGQGRQETQY

j_gene: TRBJ2-1
v_gene: TRBV7-6
CDR3aa: ASSLAAKETAEQF

j_gene: TRBJ2-5
v_gene: TRBV21-1
CDR3aa: ASSKEGQGCQETQY

j_gene: TRBJ1-2
v_gene: TRBV27
CDR3aa: ASSSSGRNYGYT

j_gene: TRBJ1-2
v_gene: TRBV14
CDR3aa: ASSQDRAYGYT

j_gene: TRBJ1-2
v_gene: TRBV6-5
CDR3aa: ASSGDTRAIYGYT

j_gene: TRBJ2-3
v_gene: TRBV5-4
CDR3aa: ASSSRTSGAADTQY

j_gene: TRBJ2-1
v_gene: TRBV10-1
CDR3aa: ASSESRRGGYNEQF

j_gene: TRBJ1-1
v_gene: TRBV30
CDR3aa: ARSGQESTEAF

j_gene: TRBJ1-2
v_gene: TRBV27
CDR3aa: ASSLIPPFGTNENGNYGYT

j_gene: TRBJ1-6
v_gene: TRBV25-1
CDR3aa: ASSVQGLNSPLH

j_gene: TRBJ2-1
v_gene: TRBV11-2
CDR3aa: ASSFLGTSEMSKF

j_gene: TRBJ2-3
v_gene: TRBV10-3
CDR3aa: AISDGGNTQY

j_gene: TRBJ1-1
v_gene: TRBV21-1
CDR3aa: ASSTSCTMNTEAF

j_gene: TRBJ1-2
v_gene: TRBV2
CDR3aa: ASSGDRGRRT

j_gene: TRBJ2-5
v_gene: TRBV18
CDR3aa: ASSPGSQETQY

j_gene: TRBJ1-1
v_gene: TRBV19
CDR3aa: ASSILGGTEAF

j_gene: TRBJ1-5
v_gene: TRBV6-5
CDR3aa: ASSYSRGSNQPQH

j_gene: TRBJ2-1
v_gene: TRBV5-1
CDR3aa: ASSLSRGGSYNEQF

j_gene: TRBJ1-5
v_gene: TRBV5-1
CDR3aa: ASSIGQGRNQPQH

j_gene: TRBJ1-2
v_gene: TRBV7-8
CDR3aa: ASSLGQGNYGYT

j_gene: TRBJ1-1
v_gene: TRBV5-1
CDR3aa: ASSLQGGNTEAF

j_gene: TRBJ1-1
v_gene: TRBV5-4
CDR3aa: ASSLGTGGWTEAF

j_gene: TRBJ2-5
v_gene: TRBV21-1
CDR3aa: ASIETSGGQETQY

j_gene: TRBJ2-3
v_gene: TRBV5-1
CDR3aa: ASSLGTGGTDTQY

j_gene: TRBJ1-6
v_gene: TRBV7-2
CDR3aa: ASSLQPTGSSYNSPLH

j_gene: TRBJ1-1
v_gene: TRBV5-4
CDR3aa: ATFGSANTEAF

j_gene: TRBJ2-7
v_gene: TRBV19
CDR3aa: ASSTRQGANYEQY

j_gene: TRBJ2-3
v_gene: TRBV19
CDR3aa: ASSPIRRGGTDTQY

j_gene: TRBJ1-4
v_gene: TRBV30
CDR3aa: AWRDRGHSNEKLF

j_gene: TRBJ1-1
v_gene: TRBV7-8
CDR3aa: ASNPDRGTEAF

j_gene: TRBJ1-5
v_gene: TRBV7-3
CDR3aa: ASSLGSGNQPQH

j_gene: TRBJ2-5
v_gene: TRBV6-5
CDR3aa: ASSYSGTAATQTQY

j_gene: TRBJ2-2
v_gene: TRBV3-1/TRBV3-2
CDR3aa: ASSQDGTGRGGELF

j_gene: TRBJ2-3
v_gene: TRBV19
CDR3aa: ASSKRTSGGPSTDTQY

j_gene: TRBJ2-2
v_gene: TRBV3-1/TRBV3-2
CDR3aa: ASSQRGTGELF

j_gene: TRBJ2-7
v_gene: TRBV2
CDR3aa: ASSAQGSTYEQY

j_gene: TRBJ2-2
v_gene: TRBV9
CDR3aa: ASSVSGGPLGTGELF

j_gene: TRBJ1-3
v_gene: TRBV2
CDR3aa: ASAKDKISGNTIY

j_gene: TRBJ2-3
v_gene: TRBV7-2
CDR3aa: ASSLGGTSGRLNTQY

j_gene: TRBJ2-2
v_gene: TRBV27
CDR3aa: ASSFRYTGELF

j_gene: TRBJ1-2
v_gene: TRBV13
CDR3aa: ASSARTGFGNYGYT

j_gene: TRBJ2-1
v_gene: TRBV28
CDR3aa: ASSRTSGSPNEQF

j_gene: TRBJ1-1
v_gene: TRBV2
CDR3aa: ASRKTANTEAF

j_gene: TRBJ1-6
v_gene: TRBV30
CDR3aa: AWIRDRGRNSPLH

j_gene: TRBJ1-6
v_gene: TRBV12-5
CDR3aa: ASSSFSYNSPLH

j_gene: TRBJ2-3
v_gene: TRBV30
CDR3aa: AWSALANLRDTQY

j_gene: TRBJ2-2
v_gene: TRBV7-9
CDR3aa: ASSLQGTGELF